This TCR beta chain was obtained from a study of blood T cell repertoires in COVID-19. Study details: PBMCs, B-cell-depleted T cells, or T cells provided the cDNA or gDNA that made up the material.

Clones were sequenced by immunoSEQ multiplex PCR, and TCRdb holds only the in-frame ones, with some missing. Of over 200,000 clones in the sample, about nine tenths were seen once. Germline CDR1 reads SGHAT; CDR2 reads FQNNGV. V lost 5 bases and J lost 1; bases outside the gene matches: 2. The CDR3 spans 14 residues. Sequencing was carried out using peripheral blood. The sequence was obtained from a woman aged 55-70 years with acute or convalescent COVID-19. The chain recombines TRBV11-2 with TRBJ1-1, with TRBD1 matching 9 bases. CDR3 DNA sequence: TGTGCCAGCAGCCGGACAGGGGCGAACACTGAAGCTTTCTTT. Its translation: CASSRTGANTEAFF.